A selection of T cell receptor beta chains follows, all from one sample in a study of blood T cell repertoires in COVID-19. Assay: immunoSEQ multiplex PCR; the TCRdb copy retains only in-frame clones and omits some. The sample lists 200,000 to 250,000 clones; approximately 84% were seen once. Specimen: PBMCs or T cells enriched from blood (not recorded which). The source of these receptors is a man aged 40-49 years who had recovered from COVID-19. The CDR3 runs from the conserved cysteine through the conserved F or W. The order of the fields is D gene, V gene, clone size, J gene, CDR3 protein, CDR3 DNA. A D gene is named only where the DNA matches it firmly. A clone size is listed for some rows: how often the clone was seen (once, few, many), or a class if it is expanded.

TRBD1	TRBV4-3	.	TRBJ2-5	CASSLLTPGQGGETQYF	TGCGCCAGCAGCCTTCTTACACCGGGACAGGGAGGGGAGACCCAGTACTTC
TRBD1	TRBV6-6	.	TRBJ1-5	CASSYGQGAQPQHF	TGTGCCAGCAGTTACGGACAGGGGGCACAGCCCCAGCATTTT
TRBD2	TRBV28	.	TRBJ2-2	CASSRTSSAGELFF	TGTGCCAGCAGTCGGACTAGTTCCGCCGGGGAGCTGTTTTTT
.	TRBV28	.	TRBJ1-1	CASTPRAPRGAFF	TGTGCCAGCACCCCTCGGGCCCCAAGGGGAGCTTTCTTT
.	TRBV11-3	.	TRBJ2-3	CASSLSSGRELGSTQYF	TGTGCCAGCAGCCTTTCCTCGGGACGGGAGCTGGGGAGTACGCAGTATTTT
.	TRBV19	.	TRBJ1-1	CASNRVAGEAFF	TGTGCCAGTAACCGGGTGGCCGGTGAAGCTTTCTTT
.	TRBV9	.	TRBJ1-2	CASSPSRTAPYGYTF	TGTGCCAGCAGCCCCAGCCGGACAGCACCCTATGGCTACACCTTC
.	TRBV15	.	TRBJ1-2	CATSRGHNYGYTF	TGTGCCACCAGCAGAGGGCACAACTATGGCTACACCTTC
TRBD1	TRBV27	.	TRBJ1-1	CASSFRPGGHTEAFF	TGTGCCAGCAGTTTTCGCCCAGGGGGGCACACTGAAGCTTTCTTT
TRBD1	TRBV6-2/TRBV6-3	.	TRBJ1-5	CASSYAYRGSNQPQHF	TGTGCCAGCAGTTACGCCTACAGGGGTAGCAATCAGCCCCAGCATTTT
.	TRBV5-5	.	TRBJ1-4	CASTRETTNEKLFF	TGTGCCAGCACCCGGGAGACAACTAATGAAAAACTGTTTTTT
.	TRBV9	few	TRBJ2-2	CASSVVPSRYTGELFF	TGTGCCAGCAGCGTAGTCCCTAGCCGATACACCGGGGAGCTGTTTTTT
.	TRBV7-3	.	TRBJ2-1	CASSLGVGSFYEQFF	TGTGCCAGCAGCTTAGGTGTCGGGAGTTTCTATGAGCAGTTCTTC
.	TRBV2	once	TRBJ1-5	CASSPSLNQPQHF	TGTGCCAGCAGTCCGTCACTGAATCAGCCCCAGCATTTT
.	TRBV4-1	.	TRBJ2-2	CASSQRGGSNTGELFF	TGCGCCAGCAGCCAACGCGGGGGCTCGAACACCGGGGAGCTGTTTTTT
TRBD2	TRBV7-8	.	TRBJ2-3	CASSLVAGGLDTQYF	TGTGCCAGCAGCTTAGTAGCGGGAGGTTTAGATACGCAGTATTTT
.	TRBV2	once	TRBJ1-5	CASRVELNSNQPQHF	TGTGCCAGCAGGGTAGAGTTGAATAGCAATCAGCCCCAGCATTTT
.	TRBV18	.	TRBJ1-1	CASSPSGYDGTEAFF	TGTGCCAGCTCACCCTCCGGGTACGATGGCACTGAAGCTTTCTTT
.	TRBV2	few	TRBJ1-2	CASSDNSGVVYGYTF	TGTGCCAGCAGTGACAATTCGGGTGTAGTCTATGGCTACACCTTC
.	TRBV5-1	few	TRBJ2-3	CASSLGVPTDTQYF	TGCGCCAGCAGCTTGGGCGTCCCCACAGATACGCAGTATTTT
TRBD1	TRBV6-4	.	TRBJ2-3	CASSEGTGGGTDTQYF	TGTGCCAGCAGTGAGGGGACAGGAGGAGGCACAGATACGCAGTATTTT
TRBD1	TRBV19	.	TRBJ1-5	CASSIDRGNQPQHF	TGTGCCAGTAGTATAGACAGGGGGAATCAGCCCCAGCATTTT
.	TRBV5-4	.	TRBJ2-7	CASSAPAKGTYEQYF	TGTGCCAGCAGCGCGCCCGCAAAGGGGACATACGAGCAGTACTTC
.	TRBV7-9	few	TRBJ2-3	CASSSSTDTQYF	TGTGCCAGCAGCTCGAGCACAGATACGCAGTATTTT
TRBD2	TRBV5-4	.	TRBJ2-1	CASKELAGSMNEQFF	TGTGCCAGCAAAGAACTAGCGGGGAGTATGAATGAGCAGTTCTTC
.	TRBV11-2	.	TRBJ2-2	CASSPSPGVYTGELFF	TGTGCCAGCAGCCCAAGCCCGGGGGTTTACACCGGGGAGCTGTTTTTT
.	TRBV7-6	once	TRBJ1-1	CASSPPVNTEAFF	TGTGCCAGCAGCCCGCCAGTGAACACTGAAGCTTTCTTT
TRBD1	TRBV7-9	.	TRBJ1-2	CASSPPDRGAPLVF	TGTGCCAGCAGCCCACCCGACAGGGGCGCCCCGCTCGTCTTC
.	TRBV4-1	once	TRBJ2-7	CASSQFLYGEIRNEQYF	TGCGCCAGCAGCCAATTCCTTTACGGAGAGATCCGGAACGAGCAGTACTTC
.	TRBV6-5	.	TRBJ2-7	CASYRTGLSYEQYF	TGTGCCAGCTATAGGACGGGACTGTCTTACGAGCAGTACTTC
.	TRBV3-1/TRBV3-2	once	TRBJ1-1	CASSQDTVEAFF	TGTGCCAGCAGCCAAGATACGGTTGAAGCTTTCTTT
TRBD2	TRBV6-5	.	TRBJ2-2	CASKLTSGFTGELFF	TGTGCCAGCAAATTGACTAGCGGGTTCACCGGGGAGCTGTTTTTT
.	TRBV5-4	.	TRBJ2-3	CASSPTGTPDTQYF	TGTGCCAGCAGCCCTACCGGGACTCCAGATACGCAGTATTTT